These T cell receptor beta chains were read from a single sample in a study of blood T cell repertoires in COVID-19. TCRdb keeps only in-frame clones here, not all; method: immunoSEQ multiplex PCR. Among around 140,000 clones listed, 60% to 80% were seen once. Material for sequencing was peripheral blood. Every receptor here comes from a woman between 45 and 65 years old with active or convalescent COVID-19. Both conserved end residues are part of each CDR3. D genes are given only for firm matches. Clone size, where shown, is once, few, many, or a class for clones that have expanded.

cdr3_aa cdr3_nt j_call d_call v_call clone_size
CASRGDRGLETQYF TGCGCCAGCAGGGGGGACAGGGGGCTGGAGACCCAGTACTTC TRBJ2-5 TRBD1 TRBV5-1 .
CASSPRAQGNNEQFF TGTGCCAGCAGCCCACGCGCACAGGGGAACAATGAGCAGTTCTTC TRBJ2-1 TRBD1 TRBV7-9 .
CASSPPTGRLRGYTF TGTGCCAGCTCACCACCGACAGGCCGGTTGCGTGGCTACACCTTC TRBJ1-2 . TRBV18 .
CASSLALSGGSGNTIYF TGTGCCAGCAGCTTAGCGCTGTCAGGAGGTTCTGGAAACACCATATATTTT TRBJ1-3 . TRBV7-9 .
CASSQEYRGLGEKLFF TGCGCCAGCAGCCAAGAGTACAGGGGGCTAGGTGAAAAACTGTTTTTT TRBJ1-4 TRBD1 TRBV4-3 .
CASGRDSNSPLHF TGTGCTAGCGGCCGGGACAGTAATTCACCCCTCCACTTT TRBJ1-6 TRBD1 TRBV7-7 .
CASSPRTGEGETQYF TGTGCCAGCTCACCCAGGACAGGGGAGGGAGAGACCCAGTACTTC TRBJ2-5 TRBD1 TRBV18 .
CASSEHREGFSYTF TGCGCCAGCAGTGAACACAGGGAAGGATTCAGCTACACCTTC TRBJ1-2 . TRBV10-1 few
CASSLTTQETQYF TGTGCCAGCTCACTGACTACCCAAGAGACCCAGTACTTC TRBJ2-5 . TRBV18 .
CASSYSGPLTEAFF TGTGCCAGCAGTTACTCTGGGCCGCTGACTGAAGCTTTCTTT TRBJ1-1 . TRBV6-2/TRBV6-3 .
CASSNAGGSVSNEQFF TGTGCCAGCAGCAATGCTGGCGGGAGTGTTAGTAATGAGCAGTTCTTC TRBJ2-1 TRBD2 TRBV5-4 few
CASSYGGPGTGETQYF TGTGCCAGCAGTTACGGGGGGCCCGGGACAGGGGAAACCCAGTACTTC TRBJ2-5 TRBD1 TRBV6-5 .
CASSFLGGTDTQYF TGTGCCAGCAGTTTTCTGGGCGGCACAGATACGCAGTATTTT TRBJ2-3 . TRBV28 .
CASSIGNGGRTGNTIYF TGTGCCAGTAGTATTGGCAACGGGGGGCGAACTGGAAACACCATATATTTT TRBJ1-3 . TRBV19 .
CASSFGTGGLYGYTF TGTGCCAGCAGCTTCGGTACAGGGGGCCTCTATGGCTACACCTTC TRBJ1-2 TRBD1 TRBV7-3 .
CASSFGTGGQPQHF TGTGCCAGCAGCTTTGGGACAGGGGGTCAGCCCCAGCATTTT TRBJ1-5 TRBD1 TRBV7-9 .
CASSAQGLVPTGDNQPQHF TGTGCCAGCAGTGCCCAGGGTTTAGTACCGACAGGGGACAATCAGCCCCAGCATTTT TRBJ1-5 TRBD1 TRBV2 few
CASSQLTGQQYGYTF TGTGCCAGCAGCCAATTGACGGGACAGCAATATGGCTACACCTTC TRBJ1-2 TRBD1 TRBV3-1/TRBV3-2 .
CASSYSRNTGELFF TGTGCCAGCAGTTACTCGAGGAACACCGGGGAGCTGTTTTTT TRBJ2-2 . TRBV6-2/TRBV6-3 once
CASSTRQETNEKLFF TGTGCCAGCAGCACCCGCCAGGAAACTAATGAAAAACTGTTTTTT TRBJ1-4 . TRBV13 .
CASSREGATDTQYF TGTGCCAGCTCACGAGAAGGAGCGACAGATACGCAGTATTTT TRBJ2-3 . TRBV2 few
CASSQEVAGNTEAFF TGCGCCAGCAGCCAAGAGGTGGCAGGAAACACTGAAGCTTTCTTT TRBJ1-1 . TRBV4-3 .
CASSQGIIQLAGGELFF TGTGCCAGCAGCCAAGGCATTATTCAACTAGCCGGCGGGGAGCTGTTTTTT TRBJ2-2 . TRBV3-1/TRBV3-2 .
CASSPYQETQYF TGTGCCAGCAGCCCGTACCAAGAGACCCAGTACTTC TRBJ2-5 . TRBV7-2 .
CASSEPLKAGEQFF TGTGCCAGCAGTGAACCCTTAAAGGCGGGTGAGCAGTTCTTC TRBJ2-1 . TRBV2 .
CASSDSNLATQYF TGTGCCAGCAGTGACTCGAACCTAGCAACGCAGTATTTT TRBJ2-3 . TRBV6-4 .
CASSLAGSGGRTDTQYF TGTGCCAGCAGCTTGGCCGGTTCGGGGGGGCGAACAGATACGCAGTATTTT TRBJ2-3 TRBD2 TRBV5-4 .
CASSDTGVTYNSPLHF TGTGCCAGCAGTGACACAGGGGTAACCTATAATTCACCCCTCCACTTT TRBJ1-6 TRBD1 TRBV6-2/TRBV6-3 .
CASIFSDRSHTGELFF TGTGCCAGTATTTTTTCCGACAGGTCTCACACCGGGGAGCTGTTTTTT TRBJ2-2 . TRBV19 .
CASSLQGEDQPQHF TGTGCCAGCTCGCTACAGGGGGAGGATCAGCCCCAGCATTTT TRBJ1-5 TRBD1 TRBV18 .
CASSQRTDNEQFF TGCGCCAGCAGCCAACGGACAGACAATGAGCAGTTCTTC TRBJ2-1 . TRBV4-1 .
CSASIARPTHWGYTF TGCAGTGCTAGTATAGCCCGACCGACGCACTGGGGCTACACCTTC TRBJ1-2 . TRBV20-1 .
CATETGGGGDTQYF TGTGCCACCGAGACAGGGGGCGGGGGAGATACGCAGTATTTT TRBJ2-3 TRBD1 TRBV24-1 .
CASSSDRGTYEQYF TGTGCCAGCAGCTCCGACAGGGGTACCTACGAGCAGTACTTC TRBJ2-7 TRBD1 TRBV7-9 .
CASSLFVGGHGANVLTF TGTGCCAGCAGCCTCTTCGTGGGGGGGCACGGGGCCAACGTCCTGACTTTC TRBJ2-6 . TRBV7-2 .
CASSIGEGREAFF TGTGCCAGTAGTATAGGAGAGGGGAGGGAAGCTTTCTTT TRBJ1-1 . TRBV19 .
CASSQSGLVTGELFF TGCGCCAGCAGCCAGTCGGGGTTGGTAACCGGGGAGCTGTTTTTT TRBJ2-2 . TRBV4-3 once
CASSTDSANSPLHF TGTGCCAGCAGCACGGACTCAGCGAATTCACCCCTCCACTTT TRBJ1-6 . TRBV13 .
CSASVLAGYETQYF TGCAGTGCTAGTGTACTAGCGGGGTACGAGACCCAGTACTTC TRBJ2-5 TRBD2 TRBV20-1 few